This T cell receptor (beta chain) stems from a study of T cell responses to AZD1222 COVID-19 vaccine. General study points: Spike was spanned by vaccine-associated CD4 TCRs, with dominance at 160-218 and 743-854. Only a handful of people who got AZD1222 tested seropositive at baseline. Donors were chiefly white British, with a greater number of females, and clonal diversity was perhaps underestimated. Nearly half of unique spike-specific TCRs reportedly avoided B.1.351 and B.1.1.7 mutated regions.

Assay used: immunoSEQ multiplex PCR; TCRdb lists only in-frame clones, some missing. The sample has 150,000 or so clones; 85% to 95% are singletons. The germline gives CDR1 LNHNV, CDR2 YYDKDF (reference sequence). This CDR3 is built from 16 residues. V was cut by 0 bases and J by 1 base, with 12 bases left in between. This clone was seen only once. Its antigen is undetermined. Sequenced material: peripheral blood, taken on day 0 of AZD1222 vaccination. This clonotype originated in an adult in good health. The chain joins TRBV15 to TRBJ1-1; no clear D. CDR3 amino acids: CATSRDYTGTNTEAFF. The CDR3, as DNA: TGTGCCACCAGCAGAGATTACACTGGTACGAACACTGAAGCTTTCTTT.